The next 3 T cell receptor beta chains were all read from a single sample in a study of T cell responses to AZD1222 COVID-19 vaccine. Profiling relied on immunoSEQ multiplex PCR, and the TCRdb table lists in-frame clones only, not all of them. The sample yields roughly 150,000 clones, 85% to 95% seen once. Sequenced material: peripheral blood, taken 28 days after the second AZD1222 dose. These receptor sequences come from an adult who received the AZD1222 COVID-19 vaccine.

CDR3: CASSLGISQNYGYTF. The CDR3 coding sequence is TGTGCCAGCAGCTTAGGGATAAGTCAGAACTATGGCTACACCTTC. V gene TRBV7-8 combines with J gene TRBJ1-2; D is uncertain. Trimming took off 1 base at V and 2 bases at J, with 11 bases between the two ends. Germline V gives CDR1 SGHVS, CDR2 FQNEAQ. This CDR3 region has 15 residues.

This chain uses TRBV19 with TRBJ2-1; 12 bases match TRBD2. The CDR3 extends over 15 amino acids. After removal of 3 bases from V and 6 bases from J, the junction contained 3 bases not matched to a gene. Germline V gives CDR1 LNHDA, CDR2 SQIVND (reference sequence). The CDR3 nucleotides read TGTGCCAGTAGTATTCTAGCGGGGGGGCTCAATGAGCAGTTCTTC. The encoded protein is CASSILAGGLNEQFF. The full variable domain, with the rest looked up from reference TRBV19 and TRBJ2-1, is DGGITQSPKYLFRKEGQNVTLSCEQNLNHDAMYWYRQDPGQGLRLIYYSQIVNDFQKGDIAEGYSVSREKKESFPLTVTSAQKNPTAFYLCASSILAGGLNEQFFGPGTRLTVL.

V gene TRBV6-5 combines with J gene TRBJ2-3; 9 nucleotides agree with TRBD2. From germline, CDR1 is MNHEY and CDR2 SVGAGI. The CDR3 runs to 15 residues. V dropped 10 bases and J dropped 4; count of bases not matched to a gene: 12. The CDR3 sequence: CATTRYSGSADTQYF. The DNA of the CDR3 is TGTGCCACCACTCGCTATAGCGGGAGCGCAGATACGCAGTATTTT.